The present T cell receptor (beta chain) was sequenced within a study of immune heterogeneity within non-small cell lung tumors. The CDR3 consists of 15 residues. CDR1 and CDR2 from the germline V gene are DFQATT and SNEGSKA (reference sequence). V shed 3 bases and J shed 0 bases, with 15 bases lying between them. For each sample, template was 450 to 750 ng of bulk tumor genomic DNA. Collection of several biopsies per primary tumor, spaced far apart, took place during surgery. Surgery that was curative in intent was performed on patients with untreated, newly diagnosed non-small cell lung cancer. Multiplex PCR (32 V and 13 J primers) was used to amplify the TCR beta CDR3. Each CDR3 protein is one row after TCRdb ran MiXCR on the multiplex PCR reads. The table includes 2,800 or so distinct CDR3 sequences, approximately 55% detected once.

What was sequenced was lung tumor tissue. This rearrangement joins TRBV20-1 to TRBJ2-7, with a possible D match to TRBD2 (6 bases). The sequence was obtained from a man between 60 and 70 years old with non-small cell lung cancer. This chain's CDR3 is CSASSWGVSSYEQYF. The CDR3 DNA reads TGCAGTGCTAGTTCTTGGGGGGTGAGCTCCTACGAGCAGTACTTC.